This T cell receptor (beta chain) was captured by sequencing in a study of identical twins. TCRdb re-called the 5' RACE reads with MiXCR, one entry per CDR3 protein. The table records around 220,000 distinct CDR3 sequences, roughly 13% of them present only once. Findings and caveats of the study: Cord blood's abundant beta clonotypes had fewer insertions, unlike memory repertoires.

The V gene's germline CDR1 is SGHAT and CDR2 FQNNGV. V lost 6 bases and J lost 6; bases outside the gene matches: 6. The CDR3 contains 13 residues. This clonotype was picked up one time. Antigen unknown. The sequence derives from a young woman in good health. The sequencing input was memory (CD45RO+) T cells sorted from blood. The chain is built from TRBV11-2 and TRBJ2-3, with 7 nucleotides matching TRBD1. This CDR3 reads CASRPQGTDTQYF. CDR3 in DNA: TGTGCCAGCAGGCCACAGGGGACGGATACGCAGTATTTT.